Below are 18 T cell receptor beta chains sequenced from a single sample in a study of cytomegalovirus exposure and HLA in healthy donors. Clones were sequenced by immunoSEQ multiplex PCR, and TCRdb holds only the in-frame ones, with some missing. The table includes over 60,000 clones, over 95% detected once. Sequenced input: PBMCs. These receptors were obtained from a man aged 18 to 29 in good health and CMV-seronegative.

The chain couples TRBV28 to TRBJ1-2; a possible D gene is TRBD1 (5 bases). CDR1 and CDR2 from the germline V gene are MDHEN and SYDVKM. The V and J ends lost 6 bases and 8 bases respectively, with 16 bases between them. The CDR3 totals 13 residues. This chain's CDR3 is CASSSGTQRGYTF. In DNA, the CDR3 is TGTGCCAGCAGCTCCGGGACTCAAAGGGGCTACACCTTC.

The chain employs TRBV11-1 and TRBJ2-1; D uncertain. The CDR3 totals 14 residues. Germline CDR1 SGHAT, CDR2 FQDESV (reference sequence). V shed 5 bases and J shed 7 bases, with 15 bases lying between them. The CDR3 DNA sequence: TGTGCCAGCAGCACCGACTCCCACGGGAATGAGCAGTTCTTC. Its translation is CASSTDSHGNEQFF.

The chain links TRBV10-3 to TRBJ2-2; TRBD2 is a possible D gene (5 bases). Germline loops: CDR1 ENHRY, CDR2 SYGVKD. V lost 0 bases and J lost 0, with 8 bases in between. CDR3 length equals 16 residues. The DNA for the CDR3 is TGTGCCATCAGTGAGTCCGGGGTTGCGAACACCGGGGAGCTGTTTTTT. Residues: CAISESGVANTGELFF.

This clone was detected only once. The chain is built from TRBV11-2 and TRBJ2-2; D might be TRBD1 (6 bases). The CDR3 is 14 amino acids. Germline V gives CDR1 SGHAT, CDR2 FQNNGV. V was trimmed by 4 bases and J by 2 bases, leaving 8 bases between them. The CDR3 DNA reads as TGTGCCAGCAGCTGGACAGTTAACACCGGGGAGCTGTTTTTT. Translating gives CASSWTVNTGELFF.

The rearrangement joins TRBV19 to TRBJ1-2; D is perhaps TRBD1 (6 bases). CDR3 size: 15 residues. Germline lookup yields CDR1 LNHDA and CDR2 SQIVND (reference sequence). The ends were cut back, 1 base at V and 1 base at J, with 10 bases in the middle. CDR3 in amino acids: CASSIADRNNYGYTF. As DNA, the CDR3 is TGTGCCAGTAGTATAGCCGACAGGAATAACTATGGCTACACCTTC.

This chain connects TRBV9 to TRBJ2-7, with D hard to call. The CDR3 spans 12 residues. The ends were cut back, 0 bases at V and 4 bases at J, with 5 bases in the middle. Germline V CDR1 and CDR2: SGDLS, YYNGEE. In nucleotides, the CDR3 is TGTGCCAGCAGCGTAGAGAGTTACGAGCAGTACTTC. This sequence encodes CASSVESYEQYF.

In DNA, the CDR3 is TGTGCCAGCAGCTCCCAGGGGGCTACTAATGAAAAACTGTTTTTT. Translating it yields CASSSQGATNEKLFF. The chain has TRBV7-9 and TRBJ1-4; 8 positions agree with TRBD1. J was trimmed by 2 bases and V by 4 bases; bases with no gene match: 3. Germline V lookup: CDR1 SEHNR, CDR2 FQNEAQ (reference sequence). This CDR3 has 15 residues.

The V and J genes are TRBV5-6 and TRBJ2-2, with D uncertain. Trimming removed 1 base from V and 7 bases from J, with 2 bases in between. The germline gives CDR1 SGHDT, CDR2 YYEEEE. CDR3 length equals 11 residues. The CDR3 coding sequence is TGTGCCAGCAGCTTGCTCGGGGAGCTGTTTTTT. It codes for CASSLLGELFF.

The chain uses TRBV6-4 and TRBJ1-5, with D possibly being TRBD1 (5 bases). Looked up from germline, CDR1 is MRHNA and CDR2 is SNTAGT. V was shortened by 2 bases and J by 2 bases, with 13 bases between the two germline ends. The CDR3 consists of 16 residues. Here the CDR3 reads CASSDPKGTGNQPQHF. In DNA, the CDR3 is TGTGCCAGCAGTGACCCGAAAGGGACTGGCAATCAGCCCCAGCATTTT.

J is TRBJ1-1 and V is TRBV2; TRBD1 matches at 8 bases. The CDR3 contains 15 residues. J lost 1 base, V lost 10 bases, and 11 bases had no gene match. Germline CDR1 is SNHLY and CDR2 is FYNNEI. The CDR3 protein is CAILQGASGNTEAFF. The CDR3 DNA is TGTGCCATCCTTCAGGGGGCATCGGGGAACACTGAAGCTTTCTTT.

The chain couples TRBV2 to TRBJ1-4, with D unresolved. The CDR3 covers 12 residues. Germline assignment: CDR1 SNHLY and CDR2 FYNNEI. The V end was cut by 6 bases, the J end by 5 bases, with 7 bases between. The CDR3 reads CASRETNEKLFF. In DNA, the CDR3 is TGTGCCAGCAGAGAAACAAATGAAAAACTGTTTTTT.

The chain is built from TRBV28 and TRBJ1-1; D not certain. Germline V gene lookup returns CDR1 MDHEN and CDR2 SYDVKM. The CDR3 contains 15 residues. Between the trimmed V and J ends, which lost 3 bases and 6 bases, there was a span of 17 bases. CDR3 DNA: TGTGCCAGCAGTTTCAAATCAACCCAGGTAGCTGAAGCTTTCTTT. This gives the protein CASSFKSTQVAEAFF.

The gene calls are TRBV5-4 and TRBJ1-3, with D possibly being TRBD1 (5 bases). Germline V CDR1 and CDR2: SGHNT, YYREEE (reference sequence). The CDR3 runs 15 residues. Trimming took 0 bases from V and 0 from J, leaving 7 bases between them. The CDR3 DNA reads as TGTGCCAGCAGCTTGGGACAGAGCTCTGGAAACACCATATATTTT. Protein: CASSLGQSSGNTIYF.

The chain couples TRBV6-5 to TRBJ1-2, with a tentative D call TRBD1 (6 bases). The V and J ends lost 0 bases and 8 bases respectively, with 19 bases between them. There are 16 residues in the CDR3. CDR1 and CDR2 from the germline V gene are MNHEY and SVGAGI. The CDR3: CASSYSSEPGVGGYTF. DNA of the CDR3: TGTGCCAGCAGTTACTCGAGTGAGCCAGGGGTAGGAGGCTACACCTTC.

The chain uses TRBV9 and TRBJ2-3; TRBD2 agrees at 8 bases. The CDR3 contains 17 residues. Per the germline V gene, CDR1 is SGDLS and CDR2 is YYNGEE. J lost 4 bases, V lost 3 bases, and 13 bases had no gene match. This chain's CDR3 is CASSGGWAAGEADTQYF. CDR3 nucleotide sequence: TGTGCCAGCAGCGGTGGGTGGGCAGCGGGAGAGGCAGATACGCAGTATTTT.

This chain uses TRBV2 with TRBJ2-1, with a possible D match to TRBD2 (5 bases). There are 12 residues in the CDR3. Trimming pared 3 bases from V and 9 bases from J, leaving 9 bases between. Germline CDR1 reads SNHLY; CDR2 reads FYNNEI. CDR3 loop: CASSDPGVEQFF. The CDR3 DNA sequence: TGTGCCAGCAGTGATCCCGGGGTTGAGCAGTTCTTC.

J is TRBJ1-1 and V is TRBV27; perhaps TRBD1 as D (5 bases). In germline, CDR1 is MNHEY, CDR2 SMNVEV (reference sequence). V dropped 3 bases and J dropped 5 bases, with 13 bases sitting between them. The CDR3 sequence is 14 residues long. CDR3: CASSLGGRRTEAFF. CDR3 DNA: TGTGCCAGCAGTTTGGGGGGTAGGAGGACTGAAGCTTTCTTT.

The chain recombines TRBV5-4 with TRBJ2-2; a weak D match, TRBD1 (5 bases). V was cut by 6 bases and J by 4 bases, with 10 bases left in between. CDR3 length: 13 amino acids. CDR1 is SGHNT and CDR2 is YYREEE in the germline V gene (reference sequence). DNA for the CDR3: TGTGCCAGCATCCAGGGTGCCACCGGGGAGCTGTTTTTT. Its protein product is CASIQGATGELFF.